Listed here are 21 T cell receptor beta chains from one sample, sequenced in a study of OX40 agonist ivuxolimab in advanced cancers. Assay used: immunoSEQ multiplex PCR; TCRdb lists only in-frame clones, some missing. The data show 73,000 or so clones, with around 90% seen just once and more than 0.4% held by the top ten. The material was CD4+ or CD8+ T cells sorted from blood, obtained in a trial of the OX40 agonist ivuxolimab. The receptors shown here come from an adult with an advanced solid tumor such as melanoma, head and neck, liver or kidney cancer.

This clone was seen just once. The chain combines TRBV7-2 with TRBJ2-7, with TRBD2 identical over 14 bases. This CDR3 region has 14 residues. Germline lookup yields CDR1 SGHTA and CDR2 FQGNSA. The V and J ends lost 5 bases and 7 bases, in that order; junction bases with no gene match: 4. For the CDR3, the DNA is TGTGCCAGCAGCCCGGGACTAGCGGGAGTTGAGCAGTACTTC. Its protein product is CASSPGLAGVEQYF. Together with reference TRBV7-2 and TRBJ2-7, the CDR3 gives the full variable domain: GAGVSQSPSNKVTEKGKDVELRCDPISGHTALYWYRQSLGQGLEFLIYFQGNSAPDKSGLPSDRFSAERTGGSVSTLTIQRTQQEDSAVYLCASSPGLAGVEQYFGPGTRLTVT.

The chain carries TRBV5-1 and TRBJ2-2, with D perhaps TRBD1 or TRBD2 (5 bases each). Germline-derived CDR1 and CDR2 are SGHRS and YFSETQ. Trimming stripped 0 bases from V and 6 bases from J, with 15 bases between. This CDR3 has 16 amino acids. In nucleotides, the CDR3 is TGCGCCAGCAGCTTGGTAACCGGGACCGCACCCGGGGAGCTGTTTTTT. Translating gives CASSLVTGTAPGELFF.

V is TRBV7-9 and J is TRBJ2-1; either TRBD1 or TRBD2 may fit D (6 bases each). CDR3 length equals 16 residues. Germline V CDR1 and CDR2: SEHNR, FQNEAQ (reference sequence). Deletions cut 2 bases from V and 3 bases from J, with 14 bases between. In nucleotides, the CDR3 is TGTGCCAGCAGCTTACTCGGGGGCGCGGGCTACAATGAGCAGTTCTTC. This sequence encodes CASSLLGGAGYNEQFF. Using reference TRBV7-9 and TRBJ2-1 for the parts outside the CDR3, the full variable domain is DTGVSQNPRHKITKRGQNVTFRCDPISEHNRLYWYRQTLGQGPEFLTYFQNEAQLEKSRLLSDRFSAERPKGSFSTLEIQRTEQGDSAMYLCASSLLGGAGYNEQFFGPGTRLTVL.

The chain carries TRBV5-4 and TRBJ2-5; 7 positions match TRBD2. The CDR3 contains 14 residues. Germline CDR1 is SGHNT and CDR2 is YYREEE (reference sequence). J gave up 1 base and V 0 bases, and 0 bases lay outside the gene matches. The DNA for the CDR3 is TGTGCCAGCAGCTTGGCGGGAGGCCAAGAGACCCAGTACTTC. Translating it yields CASSLAGGQETQYF.

The CDR3: CAISAGGDGSYEQYF. CDR3 nucleotide sequence: TGTGCCATCAGTGCCGGAGGGGATGGCTCCTACGAGCAGTACTTC. The chain joins TRBV10-3 to TRBJ2-7; TRBD2 might be the D (6 bases). CDR1 is ENHRY, CDR2 SYGVKD, per germline. Trimming removed 4 bases at V and 0 bases at J, with 13 bases between. The CDR3 totals 15 residues.

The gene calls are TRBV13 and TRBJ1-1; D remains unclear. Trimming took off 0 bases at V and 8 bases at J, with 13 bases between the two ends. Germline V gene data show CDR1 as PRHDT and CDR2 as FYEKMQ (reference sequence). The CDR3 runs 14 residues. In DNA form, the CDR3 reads TGTGCCAGCAGCTTAGGCCTTAGCGAAGGGGAAGCTTTCTTT. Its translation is CASSLGLSEGEAFF.

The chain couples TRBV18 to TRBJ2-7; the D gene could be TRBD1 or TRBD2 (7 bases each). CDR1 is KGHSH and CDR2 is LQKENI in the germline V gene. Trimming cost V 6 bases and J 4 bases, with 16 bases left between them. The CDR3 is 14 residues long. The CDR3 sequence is CASSKDREGYEQYF. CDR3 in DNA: TGTGCCAGCTCTAAAGACAGGGAGGGGTACGAGCAGTACTTC.

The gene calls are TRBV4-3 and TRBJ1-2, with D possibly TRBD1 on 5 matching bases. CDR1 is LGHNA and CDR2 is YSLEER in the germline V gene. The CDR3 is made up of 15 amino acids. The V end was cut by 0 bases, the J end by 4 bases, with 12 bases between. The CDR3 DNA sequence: TGCGCCAGCAGCCAAGATGAAGGGGAAGGCTATGGCTACACCTTC. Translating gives CASSQDEGEGYGYTF.

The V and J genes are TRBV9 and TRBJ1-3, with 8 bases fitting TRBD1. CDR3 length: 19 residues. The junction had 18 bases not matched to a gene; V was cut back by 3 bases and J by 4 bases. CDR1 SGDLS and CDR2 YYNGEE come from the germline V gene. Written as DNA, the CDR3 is TGTGCCAGCAGCGCAAAAAGAGGGGCAGGGGGCGCGGAGGGAAACACCATATATTTT. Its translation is CASSAKRGAGGAEGNTIYF.

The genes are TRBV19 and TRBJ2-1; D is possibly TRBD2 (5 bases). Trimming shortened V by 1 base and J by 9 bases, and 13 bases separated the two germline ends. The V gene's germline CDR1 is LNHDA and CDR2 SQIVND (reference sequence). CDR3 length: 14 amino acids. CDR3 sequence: CASSIVGIEGEQFF. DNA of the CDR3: TGTGCCAGTAGTATAGTGGGGATCGAGGGTGAGCAGTTCTTC.

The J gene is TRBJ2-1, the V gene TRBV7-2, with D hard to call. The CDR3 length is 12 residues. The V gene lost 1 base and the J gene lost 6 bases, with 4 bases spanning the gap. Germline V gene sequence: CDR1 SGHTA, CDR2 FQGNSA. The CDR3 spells CASSLEGNEQFF. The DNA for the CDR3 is TGTGCCAGCAGCTTAGAGGGCAATGAGCAGTTCTTC.

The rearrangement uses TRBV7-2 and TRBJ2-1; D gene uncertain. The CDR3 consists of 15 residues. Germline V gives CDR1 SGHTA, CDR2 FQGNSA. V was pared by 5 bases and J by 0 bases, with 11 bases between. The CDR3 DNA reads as TGTGCCAGCAGCCTCTCGAGGAGCTCCTACAATGAGCAGTTCTTC. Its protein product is CASSLSRSSYNEQFF.

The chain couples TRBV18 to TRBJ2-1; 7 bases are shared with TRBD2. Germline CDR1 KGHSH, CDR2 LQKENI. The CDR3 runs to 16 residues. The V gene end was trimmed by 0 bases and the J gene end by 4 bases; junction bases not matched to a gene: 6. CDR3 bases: TGTGCCAGCTCACCACCTTCGGGAGGTGGTTACAATGAGCAGTTCTTC. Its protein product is CASSPPSGGGYNEQFF. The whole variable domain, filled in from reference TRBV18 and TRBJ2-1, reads NAGVMQNPRHLVRRRGQEARLRCSPMKGHSHVYWYRQLPEEGLKFMVYLQKENIIDESGMPKERFSAEFPKEGPSILRIQQVVRGDSAAYFCASSPPSGGGYNEQFFGPGTRLTVL.

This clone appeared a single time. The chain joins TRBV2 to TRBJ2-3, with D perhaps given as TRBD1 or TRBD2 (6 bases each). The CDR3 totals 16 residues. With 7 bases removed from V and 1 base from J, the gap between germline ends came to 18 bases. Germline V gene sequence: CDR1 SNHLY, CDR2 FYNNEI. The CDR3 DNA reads TGTGCCAGCAAACCGCCCTTGGGGGGCGGCACAGATACGCAGTATTTT. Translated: CASKPPLGGGTDTQYF.

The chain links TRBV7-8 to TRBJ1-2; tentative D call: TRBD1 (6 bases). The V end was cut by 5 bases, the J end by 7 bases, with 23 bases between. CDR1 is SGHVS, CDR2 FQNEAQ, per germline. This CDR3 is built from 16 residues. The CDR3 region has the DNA TGTGCCAGCAGCCCCCGGGGGCTGGGGCTAGGCTCTGGCTACACCTTC. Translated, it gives CASSPRGLGLGSGYTF.

Here the CDR3 DNA reads TGCGCCAGCAGCGGCAGGGGCGAAACTGAAGCTTTCTTT. This codes for CASSGRGETEAFF. The chain links TRBV10-1 to TRBJ1-1; possibly TRBD1 for D (6 bases). Germline values: CDR1 WNHNN, CDR2 SYGVQD (reference sequence). V was cut by 6 bases and J by 5 bases, with 13 bases left in between. CDR3 length equals 13 residues.

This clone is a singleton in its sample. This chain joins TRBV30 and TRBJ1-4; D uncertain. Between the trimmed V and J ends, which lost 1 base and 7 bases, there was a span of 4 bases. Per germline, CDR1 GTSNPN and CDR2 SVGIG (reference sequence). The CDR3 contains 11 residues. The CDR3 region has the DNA TGTGCCTGGAGTGAAGGTGAAAAACTGTTTTTT. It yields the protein CAWSEGEKLFF.

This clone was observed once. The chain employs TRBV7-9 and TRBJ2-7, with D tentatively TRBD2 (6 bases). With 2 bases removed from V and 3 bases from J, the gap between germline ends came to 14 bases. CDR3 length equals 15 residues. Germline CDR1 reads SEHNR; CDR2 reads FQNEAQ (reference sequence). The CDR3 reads CASSLRGGENYEQYF. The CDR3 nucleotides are TGTGCCAGCAGCTTAAGGGGAGGCGAAAACTACGAGCAGTACTTC.

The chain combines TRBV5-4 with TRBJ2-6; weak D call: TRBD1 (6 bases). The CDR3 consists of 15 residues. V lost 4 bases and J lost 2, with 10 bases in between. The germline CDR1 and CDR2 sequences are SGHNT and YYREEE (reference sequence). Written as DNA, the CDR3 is TGTGCCAGCAGCCCGGCAGGGGCTGGGGCCAACGTCCTGACTTTC. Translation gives CASSPAGAGANVLTF.

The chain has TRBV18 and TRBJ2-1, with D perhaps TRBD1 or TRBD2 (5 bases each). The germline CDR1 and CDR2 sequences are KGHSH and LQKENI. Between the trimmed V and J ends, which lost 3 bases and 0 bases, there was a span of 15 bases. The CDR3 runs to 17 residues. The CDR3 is CASSPMGTLSSYNEQFF. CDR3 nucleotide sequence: TGTGCCAGCTCACCTATGGGGACCCTAAGCTCCTACAATGAGCAGTTCTTC.

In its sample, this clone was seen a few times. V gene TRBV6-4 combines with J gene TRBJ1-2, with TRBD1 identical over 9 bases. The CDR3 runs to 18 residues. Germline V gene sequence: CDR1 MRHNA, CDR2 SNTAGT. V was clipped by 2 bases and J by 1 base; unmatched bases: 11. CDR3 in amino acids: CASSDRDRVSVVNYGYTF. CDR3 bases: TGTGCCAGCAGTGACAGGGACAGGGTATCCGTCGTTAACTATGGCTACACCTTC.